This T cell receptor beta chain was observed in a study of OX40 agonist ivuxolimab in advanced cancers. Comment on this clone: Its antigen is not known.

Only in-frame clones appear in the TCRdb table, and some are missing; sequencing was by immunoSEQ multiplex PCR. The table shows tens of thousands of clones, with 90% to 95% occurring only once. CDR3 length: 15 amino acids. The germline CDR1 and CDR2 sequences are SGHRS and YFSETQ. V lost 0 bases and J lost 7, with 14 bases in between. Notes on the study in general: Expanded clones tended on average to be more numerous among CD8+ T cells than CD4+.

Baseline, cycle 4 day 1, and cycle 7 day 1 were the blood sampling points. The V call is TRBV5-1, the J call TRBJ1-5, with TRBD1 as a possible D gene (5 bases). This TCR came from an adult with an advanced solid tumor such as melanoma, head and neck, liver or kidney cancer. Specimen: CD4+ or CD8+ T cells sorted from blood, collected in a trial of the OX40 agonist ivuxolimab. In nucleotides, the CDR3 is TGCGCCAGCAGCTTGGATTCGGGGACTGGACAGCCCCAGCATTTT. It encodes CASSLDSGTGQPQHF.